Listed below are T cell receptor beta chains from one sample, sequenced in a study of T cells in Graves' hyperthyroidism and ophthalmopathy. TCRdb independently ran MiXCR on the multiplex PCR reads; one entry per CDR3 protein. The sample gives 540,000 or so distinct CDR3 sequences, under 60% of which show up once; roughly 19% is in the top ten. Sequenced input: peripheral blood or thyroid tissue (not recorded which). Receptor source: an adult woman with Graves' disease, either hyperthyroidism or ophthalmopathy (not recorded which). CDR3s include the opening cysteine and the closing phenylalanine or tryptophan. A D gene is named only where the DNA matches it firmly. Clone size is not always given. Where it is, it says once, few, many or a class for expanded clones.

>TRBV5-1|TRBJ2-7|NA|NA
CASSFGATYEQYF
TGCGCCAGCAGCTTCGGGGCGACCTACGAGCAGTACTTC
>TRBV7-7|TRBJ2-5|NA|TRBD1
CASSLGGTGVGTQYF
TGTGCTAGCAGCTTAGGAGGGACAGGAGTAGGGACCCAGTACTTC
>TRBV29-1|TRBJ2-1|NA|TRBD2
CSVVSTSGNYNEQFF
TGCAGCGTTGTGTCGACTAGCGGGAACTACAATGAGCAGTTCTTC
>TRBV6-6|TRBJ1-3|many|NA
CASSYVQLSGNTIYF
TGTGCCAGCAGTTACGTCCAGCTCTCTGGAAACACCATATATTTT
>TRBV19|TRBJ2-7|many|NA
CASSTGTVPYEQYF
TGTGCCAGTAGTACGGGGACGGTCCCCTACGAGCAGTACTTC
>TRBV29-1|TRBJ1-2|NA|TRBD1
CSATGQGHGYTF
TGCAGCGCCACGGGACAGGGGCATGGCTACACCTTC
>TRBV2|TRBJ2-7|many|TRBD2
CASSDSGGIYEQYF
TGTGCCAGCAGTGATTCGGGGGGGATCTACGAGCAGTACTTC
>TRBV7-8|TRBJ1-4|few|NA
CASSLAGAGEANEKLFF
TGTGCCAGCAGCTTAGCTGGAGCGGGAGAGGCTAATGAAAAACTGTTTTTT
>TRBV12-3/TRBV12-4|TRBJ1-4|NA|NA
CASSEGVLIEKLFF
TGTGCCAGCAGCGAAGGAGTTCTAATTGAAAAACTGTTTTTT
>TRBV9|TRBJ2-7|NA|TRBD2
CAGSPRLAGSSGANYEQYF
TGTGCCGGCAGCCCAAGACTAGCGGGAAGCTCTGGGGCCAACTACGAGCAGTACTTC
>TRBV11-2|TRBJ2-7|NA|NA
CASSDSGVYEQYF
TGTGCCAGCAGTGACTCAGGGGTCTACGAGCAGTACTTC
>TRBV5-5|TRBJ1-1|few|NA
CASGRARLNTEAFF
TGTGCCAGCGGACGGGCACGTTTAAACACTGAAGCTTTCTTT
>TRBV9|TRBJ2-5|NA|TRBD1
CASSRSGTGNSETQYF
TGTGCCAGCAGCCGATCCGGGACAGGGAACTCAGAGACCCAGTACTTC